This TCR beta chain was identified in a study of response to subunit inactivated influenza vaccine. Study results and caveats: Researchers suggested that each seasonal influenza vaccination recruits few new T cells.

TCRdb reprocessed the RT-PCR reads via MiXCR and lists one record per CDR3 protein. This table has about 500,000 distinct CDR3 sequences, 10% to 15% appearing once. Germline CDR1 is DFQATT and CDR2 is SNEGSKA (reference sequence). The V gene lost 3 bases and the J gene lost 4 bases, with 14 bases spanning the gap. The CDR3 extends over 14 amino acids. A note on this clonotype: Its antigen is still unknown.

The rearrangement links TRBV20-1 to TRBJ2-3; D might be TRBD2 (5 bases). The material sequenced was PBMCs from blood, taken 45 days after vaccination. The clonotype originates from a man aged 50 or older who received an inactivated influenza vaccine. This chain's CDR3 is CSASTWEFADTQYF. For the CDR3, the DNA is TGCAGTGCTAGTACGTGGGAGTTTGCAGATACGCAGTATTTT.